The clone carrying this TCR beta chain was seen many times. Antigen specificity is unknown. Time point denoted: newly diagnosed GD, antithyroid drugs for less than 3 months. The TCR library was made from RNA that had been extracted from PBMCs in TRIzol. This specimen comes from a study of regulatory T cells in long-lasting Graves disease. CDR3-region Arm-PCR and iRepertoire HTBI primers produced the TCR beta libraries. TCRdb re-called the multiplex PCR reads through MiXCR, storing one row per CDR3 protein. The table lists hundreds of thousands of distinct CDR3 sequences, roughly 15% of them singletons. Findings and limits, study-wide: It is possible that accuracy was reduced by the small size of the sample.

CDR3 length equals 13 residues. Trimming cost V 4 bases and J 1 base, with 8 bases left between them. Germline V gene lookup returns CDR1 MNHEY and CDR2 SMNVEV (reference sequence). These data were likewise used in another study, on T cells in Graves' hyperthyroidism and ophthalmopathy. That publication notes: Researchers defined stable Graves' hyperthyroidism as no ophthalmopathy progression within 18 months. TCR CDR3 regions were first amplified by RT-PCR with HTBI primers. Ophthalmopathy and stable hyperthyroidism were told apart by a 13 V-J model.

The rearrangement joins TRBV27 to TRBJ2-7; maybe TRBD1 (5 bases). This specimen consisted of peripheral blood mononuclear cells (PBMCs), obtained at new diagnosis, from a patient treated with antithyroid drugs. The receptor comes from a woman in her twenties or thirties with Graves disease. Written as DNA, the CDR3 is TGTGCCAGCAGTTACAGGAGTTCCTACGAGCAGTACTTC. Translation gives CASSYRSSYEQYF.